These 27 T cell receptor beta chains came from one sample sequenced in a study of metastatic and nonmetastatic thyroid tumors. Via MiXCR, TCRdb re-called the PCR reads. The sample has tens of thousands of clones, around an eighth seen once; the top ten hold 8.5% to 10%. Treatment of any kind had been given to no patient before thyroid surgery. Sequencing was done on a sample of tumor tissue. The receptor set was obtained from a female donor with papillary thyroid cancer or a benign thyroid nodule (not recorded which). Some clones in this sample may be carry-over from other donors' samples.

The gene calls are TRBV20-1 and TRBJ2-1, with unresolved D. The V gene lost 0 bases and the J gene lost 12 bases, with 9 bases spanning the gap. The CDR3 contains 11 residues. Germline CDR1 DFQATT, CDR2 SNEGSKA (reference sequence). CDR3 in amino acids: CSAREGRMQFF. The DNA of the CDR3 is TGCAGTGCTAGAGAGGGCAGGATGCAGTTCTTC.

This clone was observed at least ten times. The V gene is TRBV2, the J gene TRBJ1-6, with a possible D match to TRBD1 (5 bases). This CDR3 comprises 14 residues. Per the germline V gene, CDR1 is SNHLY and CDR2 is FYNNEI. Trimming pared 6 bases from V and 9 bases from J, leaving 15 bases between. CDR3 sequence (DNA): TGTGCCAGCAGGGTGGGGACGGAGATTTCACCCCTCCACTTT. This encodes CASRVGTEISPLHF.

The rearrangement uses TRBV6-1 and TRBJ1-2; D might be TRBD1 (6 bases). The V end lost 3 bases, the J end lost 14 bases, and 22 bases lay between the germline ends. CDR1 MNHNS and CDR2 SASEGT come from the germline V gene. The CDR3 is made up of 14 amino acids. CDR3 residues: CASSERWTAETSTF. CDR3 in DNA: TGTGCCAGCAGTGAGAGGTGGACAGCAGAGACGTCTACCTTC.

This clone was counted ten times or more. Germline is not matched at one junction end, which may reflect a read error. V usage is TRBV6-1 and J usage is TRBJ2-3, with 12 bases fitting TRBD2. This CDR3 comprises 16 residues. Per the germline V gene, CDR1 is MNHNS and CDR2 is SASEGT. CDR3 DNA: TGTGCCAGCAGTAACCTACTAGCGGGAGGTGGGGATACGCACTATTTT. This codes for CASSNLLAGGGDTHYF.

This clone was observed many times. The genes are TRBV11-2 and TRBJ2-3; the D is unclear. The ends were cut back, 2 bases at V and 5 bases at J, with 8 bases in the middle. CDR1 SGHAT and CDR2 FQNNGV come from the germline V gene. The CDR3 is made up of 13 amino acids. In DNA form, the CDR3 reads TGTGCCAGCAGCTTATCCGGAGTAGATACGCAGTATTTT. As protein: CASSLSGVDTQYF.

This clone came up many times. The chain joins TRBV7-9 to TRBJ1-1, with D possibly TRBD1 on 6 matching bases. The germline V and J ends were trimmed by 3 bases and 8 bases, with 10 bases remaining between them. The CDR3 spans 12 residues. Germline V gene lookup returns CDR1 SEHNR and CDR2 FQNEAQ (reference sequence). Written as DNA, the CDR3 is TGTGCCAGCAGCTTCAGGGGCCAGGAAGCTTTCTTT. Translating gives CASSFRGQEAFF. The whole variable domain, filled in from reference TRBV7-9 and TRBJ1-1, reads DTGVSQNPRHKITKRGQNVTFRCDPISEHNRLYWYRQTLGQGPEFLTYFQNEAQLEKSRLLSDRFSAERPKGSFSTLEIQRTEQGDSAMYLCASSFRGQEAFFGQGTRLTVV.

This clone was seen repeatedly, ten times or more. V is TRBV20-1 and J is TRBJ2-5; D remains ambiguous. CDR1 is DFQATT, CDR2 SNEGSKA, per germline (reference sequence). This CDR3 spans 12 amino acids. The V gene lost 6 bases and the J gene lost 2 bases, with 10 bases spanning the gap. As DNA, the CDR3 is TGCAGTGCCTCAATCCCACAAGAGACCCAGTACTTC. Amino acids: CSASIPQETQYF.

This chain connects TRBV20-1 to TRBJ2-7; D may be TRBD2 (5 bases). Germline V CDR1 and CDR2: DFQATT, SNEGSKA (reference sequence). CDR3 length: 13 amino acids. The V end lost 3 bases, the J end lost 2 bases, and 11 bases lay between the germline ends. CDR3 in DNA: TGCAGTGCTAGGAAGGGAGAGCCCTACGAGCAGTACTTC. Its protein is CSARKGEPYEQYF.

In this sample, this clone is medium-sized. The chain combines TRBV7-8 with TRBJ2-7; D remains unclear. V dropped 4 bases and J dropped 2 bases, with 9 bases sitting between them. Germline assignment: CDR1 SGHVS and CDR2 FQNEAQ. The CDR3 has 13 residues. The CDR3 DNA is TGTGCCAGCAGCTCGCAAAGCGCCTACGAGCAGTACTTC. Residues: CASSSQSAYEQYF.

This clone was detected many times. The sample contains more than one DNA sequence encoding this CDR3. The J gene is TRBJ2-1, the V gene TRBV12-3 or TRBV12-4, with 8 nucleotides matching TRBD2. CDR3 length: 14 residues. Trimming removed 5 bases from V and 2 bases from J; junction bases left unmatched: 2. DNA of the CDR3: TGTGCCAGCAGTCATAGCGGGACCTACAATGAGCAGTTCTTC. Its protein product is CASSHSGTYNEQFF.

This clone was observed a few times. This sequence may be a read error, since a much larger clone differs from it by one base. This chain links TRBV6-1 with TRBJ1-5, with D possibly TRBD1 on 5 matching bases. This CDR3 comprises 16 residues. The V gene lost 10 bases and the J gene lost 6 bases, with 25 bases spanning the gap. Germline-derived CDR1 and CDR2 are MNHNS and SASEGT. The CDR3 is CANSVTAAGVGQPQHF. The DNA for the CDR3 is TGTGCCAACAGCGTGACAGCCGCCGGGGTTGGTCAGCCCCAGCATTTT.

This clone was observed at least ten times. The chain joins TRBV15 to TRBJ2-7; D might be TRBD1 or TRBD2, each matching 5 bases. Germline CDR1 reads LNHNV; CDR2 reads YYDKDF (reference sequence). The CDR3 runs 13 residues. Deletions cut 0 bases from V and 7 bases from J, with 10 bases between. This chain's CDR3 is CATSREWGGEQYF. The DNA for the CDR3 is TGTGCCACCAGCAGAGAGTGGGGCGGGGAGCAGTACTTC.

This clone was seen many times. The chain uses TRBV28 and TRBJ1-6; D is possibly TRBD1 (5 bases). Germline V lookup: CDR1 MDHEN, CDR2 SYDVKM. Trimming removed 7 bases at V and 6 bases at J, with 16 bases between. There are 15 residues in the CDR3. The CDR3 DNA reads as TGTGCCAGCAACCGTGGGGGTAACAGTAATTCACCCCTCCACTTT. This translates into CASNRGGNSNSPLHF.

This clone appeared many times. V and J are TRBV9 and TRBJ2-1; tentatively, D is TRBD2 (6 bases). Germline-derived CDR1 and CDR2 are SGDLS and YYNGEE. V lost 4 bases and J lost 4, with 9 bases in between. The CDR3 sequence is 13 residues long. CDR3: CASSPRGYNEQFF. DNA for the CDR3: TGTGCCAGCAGCCCGCGGGGTTACAATGAGCAGTTCTTC.

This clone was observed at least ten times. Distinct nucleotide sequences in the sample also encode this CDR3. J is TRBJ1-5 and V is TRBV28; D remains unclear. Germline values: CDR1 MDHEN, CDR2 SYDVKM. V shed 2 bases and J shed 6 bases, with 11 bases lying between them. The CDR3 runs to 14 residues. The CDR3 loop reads CASSLAGRAQPQHF. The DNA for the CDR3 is TGTGCCAGCAGTTTAGCCGGGCGCGCTCAGCCCCAGCATTTT. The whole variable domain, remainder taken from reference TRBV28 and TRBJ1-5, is DVKVTQSSRYLVKRTGEKVFLECVQDMDHENMFWYRQDPGLGLRLIYFSYDVKMKEKGDIPEGYSVSREKKERFSLILESASTNQTSMYLCASSLAGRAQPQHFGDGTRLSIL.

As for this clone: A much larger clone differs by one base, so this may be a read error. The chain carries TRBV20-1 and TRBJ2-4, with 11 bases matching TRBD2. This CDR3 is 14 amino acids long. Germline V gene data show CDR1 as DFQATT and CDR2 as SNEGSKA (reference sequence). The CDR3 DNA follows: TGCAGTTCTAGCGGGGGGCTGGCCAAAAACATTCAGTACTTC. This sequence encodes CSSSGGLAKNIQYF.

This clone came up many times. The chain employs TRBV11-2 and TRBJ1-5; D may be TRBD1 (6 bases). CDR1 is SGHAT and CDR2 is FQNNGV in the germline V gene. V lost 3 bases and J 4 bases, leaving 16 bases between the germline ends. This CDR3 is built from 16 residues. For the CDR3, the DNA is TGTGCCAGCAGCTTGGGCCTGGGGAGGGGGAATCAGCCCCAGCATTTT. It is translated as CASSLGLGRGNQPQHF.

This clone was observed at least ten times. CDR3 coding DNA: TGTGCCAGCAGCCATCTAGACAGGCGCCCTTCCACCTTC. Protein sequence: CASSHLDRRPSTF. This sequence joins TRBV3-1 and TRBJ1-2; possibly TRBD1 for D (6 bases). Germline CDR1 is LGHDT and CDR2 is YNNKEL (reference sequence). The CDR3 totals 13 residues. Trimming cost V 3 bases and J 13 bases, with 18 bases left between them. The variable domain in full, completed from reference TRBV3-1 and TRBJ1-2, reads DTAVSQTPKYLVTQMGNDKSIKCEQNLGHDTMYWYKQDSKKFLKIMFSYNNKELIINETVPNRFSPKSPDKAHLNLHINSLELGDSAVYFCASSHLDRRPSTFGSGTRLTVV.

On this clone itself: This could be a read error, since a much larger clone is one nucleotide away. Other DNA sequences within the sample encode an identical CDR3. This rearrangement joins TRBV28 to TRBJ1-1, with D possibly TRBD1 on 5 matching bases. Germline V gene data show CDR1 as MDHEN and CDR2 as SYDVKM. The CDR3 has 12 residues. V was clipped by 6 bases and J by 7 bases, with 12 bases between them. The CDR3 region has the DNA TGTGCCAGCAGCCAGGGACGTGGTGAAGCTTTCTTT. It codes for CASSQGRGEAFF. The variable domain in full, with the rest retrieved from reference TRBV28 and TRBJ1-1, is DVKVTQSSRYLVKRTGEKVFLECVQDMDHENMFWYRQDPGLGLRLIYFSYDVKMKEKGDIPEGYSVSREKKERFSLILESASTNQTSMYLCASSQGRGEAFFGQGTRLTVV.

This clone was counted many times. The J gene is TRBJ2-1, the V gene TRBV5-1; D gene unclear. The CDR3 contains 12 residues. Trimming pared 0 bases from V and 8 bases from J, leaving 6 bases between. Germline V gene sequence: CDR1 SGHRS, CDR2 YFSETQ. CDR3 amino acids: CASSLDDYEQFF. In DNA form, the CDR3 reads TGCGCCAGCAGCTTGGACGACTATGAGCAGTTCTTC.

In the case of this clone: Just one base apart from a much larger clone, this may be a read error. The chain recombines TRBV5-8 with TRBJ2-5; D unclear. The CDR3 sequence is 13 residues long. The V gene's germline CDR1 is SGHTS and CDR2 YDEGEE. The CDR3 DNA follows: TGTGCCAGCAGCTTAGGCAGCGAAGAGACCAAGTACTTC. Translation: CASSLGSEETKYF.

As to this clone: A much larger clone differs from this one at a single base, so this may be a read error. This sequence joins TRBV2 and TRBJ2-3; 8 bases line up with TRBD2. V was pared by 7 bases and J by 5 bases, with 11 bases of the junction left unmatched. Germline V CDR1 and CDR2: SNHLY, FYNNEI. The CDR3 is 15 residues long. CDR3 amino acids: CASTRNGRDLDTQYF. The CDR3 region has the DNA TGTGCCAGCACGAGGAACGGGAGGGACCTAGATACGCAGTATTTT.

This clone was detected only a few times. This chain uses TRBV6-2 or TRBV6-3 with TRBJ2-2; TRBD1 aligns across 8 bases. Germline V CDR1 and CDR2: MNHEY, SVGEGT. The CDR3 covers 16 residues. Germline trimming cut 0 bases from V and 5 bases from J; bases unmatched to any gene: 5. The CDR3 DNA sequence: TGTGCCAGCAGTTACTCGGCCAGGGGGCAAACCGGGGAGCTGTTTTTT. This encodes CASSYSARGQTGELFF.

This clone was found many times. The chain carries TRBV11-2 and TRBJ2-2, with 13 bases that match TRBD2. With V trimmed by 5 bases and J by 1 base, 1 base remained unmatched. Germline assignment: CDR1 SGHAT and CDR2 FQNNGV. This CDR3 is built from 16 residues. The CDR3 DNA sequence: TGTGCCAGCAGCCGGACTAGCGGGGGGAACACCGGGGAGCTGTTTTTT. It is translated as CASSRTSGGNTGELFF.

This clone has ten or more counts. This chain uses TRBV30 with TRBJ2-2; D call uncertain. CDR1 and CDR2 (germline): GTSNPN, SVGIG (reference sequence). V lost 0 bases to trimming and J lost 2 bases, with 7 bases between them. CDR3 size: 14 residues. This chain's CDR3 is CAWSVFVNTGELFF. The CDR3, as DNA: TGTGCCTGGAGTGTATTCGTTAACACCGGGGAGCTGTTTTTT.

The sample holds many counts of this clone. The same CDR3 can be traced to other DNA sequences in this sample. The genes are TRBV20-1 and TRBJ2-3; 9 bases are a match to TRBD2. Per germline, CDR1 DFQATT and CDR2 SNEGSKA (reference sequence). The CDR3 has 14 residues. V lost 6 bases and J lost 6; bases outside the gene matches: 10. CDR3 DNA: TGCAGTGCAGCCCTAGCGGGGTTGGGGGATACGCAGTATTTT. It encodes CSAALAGLGDTQYF.

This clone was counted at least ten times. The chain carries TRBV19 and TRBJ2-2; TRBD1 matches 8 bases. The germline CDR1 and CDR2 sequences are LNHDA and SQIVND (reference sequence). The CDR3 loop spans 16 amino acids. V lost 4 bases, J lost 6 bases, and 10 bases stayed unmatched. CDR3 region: CASSTRQGFRSGELFF. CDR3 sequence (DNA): TGTGCCAGTAGTACCCGACAGGGGTTCAGGTCCGGGGAGCTGTTTTTT.